This TCR beta chain appears in the sequencing data of a study of cytotoxic CD8 clonotypes in ibrutinib-treated CLL. Broader study findings: Clonality increased at ibrutinib response and stayed stable in sustained remission. At progression, however, it fell back toward baseline. Pretreatment clonality was elevated relative to age-matched healthy donors and paralleled circulating CD8+ T-cell counts.

The method was immunoSEQ multiplex PCR; TCRdb's version includes in-frame clones alone and lacks a portion of them. The data show about 270,000 clones, around 76% seen once. Notes on this clone: Antigen: not known.

Frozen-stored PBMCs produced roughly 2 micrograms of genomic DNA for TCR beta libraries. The input for sequencing was PBMCs, taken at disease progression, from a patient treated with ibrutinib. The sequence was collected from a human donor with chronic lymphocytic leukemia.

In DNA, the CDR3 is TGTGCCAGCAGCCTCCTCCCTCGTCTCGGGACGTATAATTCACCCCTCCACTTT. Its protein product is CASSLLPRLGTYNSPLHF. The chain carries TRBV5-6 and TRBJ1-6, with a possible D match to TRBD1 (5 bases). Germline lookup yields CDR1 SGHDT and CDR2 YYEEEE. Trimming stripped 4 bases from V and 4 bases from J, with 21 bases between. CDR3 length: 18 residues.